A selection of T cell receptor beta chains follows, all from one sample in a study of Graves' ophthalmopathy and Graves' hyperthyroidism. MiXCR was run by TCRdb on the multiplex PCR reads, yielding one entry per CDR3 protein. Here the sample spans some 520,000 distinct CDR3 sequences, roughly 14% being singletons. The sample comprised blood. All receptors derive from a woman aged 25 to 39 with Graves' ophthalmopathy. The CDR3 runs from the conserved cysteine through the conserved F or W. The D gene is left open where the match is weak. Clone size is stated in some rows and not others, as once, few, many or a class when expanded.

>TRBV12-3/TRBV12-4|.|.|TRBJ1-3
TGTGCCAGCAGTCCCCGACAGATACTCTCTGGAAACACCATATATTTT
CASSPRQILSGNTIYF
>TRBV12-3/TRBV12-4|TRBD1|many|TRBJ1-1
TGTGCCAGCAGTATGGACAGGGCAAGGACTGAAGCTTTCTTT
CASSMDRARTEAFF
>TRBV6-1|.|many|TRBJ2-5
TGTGCCAGCAGTGACCAGGCTAAGCGGGAGACCCAGTACTTC
CASSDQAKRETQYF
>TRBV28|TRBD1|few|TRBJ2-7
TGTGCCAGCAGTGAACCGGGACAGTTCTCCTACGAGCAGTACTTC
CASSEPGQFSYEQYF
>TRBV28|TRBD1|.|TRBJ2-4
TGTGCCAGCATACCCCGGGACAGAAACATTAAGTACTTC
CASIPRDRNIKYF
>TRBV6-2/TRBV6-3|.|.|TRBJ2-7
TGTGCCAGCAGTCCCGGAAAGGCCTACGAGCAGTACTTC
CASSPGKAYEQYF
>TRBV12-5|.|many|TRBJ1-2
TGTGCTACCCGGGTTTATGGCTACACCTTC
CATRVYGYTF
>TRBV10-3|TRBD1|.|TRBJ2-6
TGTGCCGGTGGGACAGGGGGCTCTGGGGCCAACGTCCTGACTTTC
CAGGTGGSGANVLTF
>TRBV12-3/TRBV12-4|TRBD1|.|TRBJ1-5
TGTGCCAGCAGCTTCGGACAGGGGTACCAGCCCCAGCATTTT
CASSFGQGYQPQHF
>TRBV12-3/TRBV12-4|.|many|TRBJ2-7
TGTGCCAGCAGTTTAATCGCCTCGCGCGAGCAGTACTTC
CASSLIASREQYF
>TRBV12-3/TRBV12-4|.|many|TRBJ1-2
TGTGCCAGCAGCCCCCCACTGGTGCCTAACTATGGCTACACCTTC
CASSPPLVPNYGYTF
>TRBV15|TRBD1|many|TRBJ1-2
TGTGCCACCAGCACCCGACCCGGGACAGGGACTAACTATGGCTACACCTTC
CATSTRPGTGTNYGYTF
>TRBV10-3|.|many|TRBJ1-1
TGTGCCATCAGCTTACAGGGCGTTGAAGCTTTCTTT
CAISLQGVEAFF
>TRBV20-1|.|many|TRBJ2-4
TGCAGTGCTAGAGAAGGAGGAGCCATTCAGTACTTC
CSAREGGAIQYF
>TRBV29-1|.|many|TRBJ2-2
TGCAGCGGGCAATATGGGCAGGGGCCCGGGGAGCTGTTTTTT
CSGQYGQGPGELFF
>TRBV20-1|.|many|TRBJ2-5
TGCAGTGCTAGAGCCCTTAGCGCCCGGTACCAAGAGACCCAGTACTTC
CSARALSARYQETQYF
>TRBV7-8|.|.|TRBJ1-2
TGTGCCAGCAGCTTAGGGAGGCAGAATGGCTACACCTTC
CASSLGRQNGYTF
>TRBV28|.|many|TRBJ2-2
TGTGCCAGCAGCACCCCTGCGGGTGGTACCGGGGAGCTGTTTTTT
CASSTPAGGTGELFF
>TRBV3-1|.|many|TRBJ1-5
TGTGCCAGCAGCCAAGATCAGGCAGACAATCAGCCCCAGCATTTT
CASSQDQADNQPQHF
>TRBV2|.|many|TRBJ2-5
TGTGCCAGCACCGATCCCGGGACGGGTCTTGAGACCCAGTACTTC
CASTDPGTGLETQYF
>TRBV19|.|many|TRBJ2-6
TGTGCCAGTAGTATGTATTCTGGGGCCAACGTCCTGACTTTC
CASSMYSGANVLTF
>TRBV27|.|many|TRBJ1-6
TGTGCCAGCAGTCCCCGTCGGGGCAAAGGTTCACCCCTCCACTTT
CASSPRRGKGSPLHF
>TRBV6-1|.|many|TRBJ2-5
TGTGCCAGCAGTGAAGGGGCAGAACAAGAGACCCAGTACTTC
CASSEGAEQETQYF
>TRBV4-2|.|many|TRBJ2-5
TGTGCCAGCAGCCAAGACAGGCGTTTCGAAGAGACCCAGTACTTC
CASSQDRRFEETQYF
>TRBV6-1|.|many|TRBJ1-1
TGTGCCAGCAGTGAAGGGACAGATGCCTATGAAGCTTTCTTT
CASSEGTDAYEAFF
>TRBV28|.|.|TRBJ2-5
TGTGCCAGCAGCCTGACTAGTTTCGAGACCCAGTACTTC
CASSLTSFETQYF
>TRBV20-1|.|many|TRBJ1-2
TGCAGTGCTAGTCCTGGCTACACCTTC
CSASPGYTF